These 13 T cell receptor beta chains share one sample of origin, sequenced in a study of blood T cells in healthy people across ages. The use of a sample-barcoded 5' primer and a J-beta primer mix characterized a second PCR of about 7 to 12 cycles. Each CDR3 protein gets one entry after TCRdb re-called the 5' RACE reads with MiXCR. Of roughly 500,000 distinct CDR3 sequences detected, approximately 27% appear once; the ten largest clones hold approximately 17%. The sample comprised blood. These receptors all come from a woman between 65 and 79 years old in good health.

The chain is built from TRBV4-3 and TRBJ1-2, with unresolved D. Germline CDR1 LGHNA, CDR2 YSLEER. The CDR3 length is 14 residues. Trimming cost V 4 bases and J 0 bases, with 9 bases left between them. The CDR3, as DNA: TGCGCCAGCAGCCTCCGGGAAACTAACTATGGCTACACCTTC. It specifies CASSLRETNYGYTF.

This clonotype was picked up a small number of times. The chain has TRBV4-2 and TRBJ1-3; 8 bases are shared with TRBD1. Germline-derived CDR1 and CDR2 are LGHNA and YNFKEQ. The CDR3 runs 16 residues. With 6 bases clipped from V and 3 bases from J, the junction kept 10 bases outside the gene matches. The CDR3 DNA sequence: TGTGCCAGCAGGCTGGCGGACAGGGAAGGTGGAAACACCATATATTTT. Translated, it gives CASRLADREGGNTIYF.

In this sample, this clonotype turned up a few times. The chain recombines TRBV30 with TRBJ1-4; 9 nucleotides line up with TRBD1. The trim removed 4 bases at V and 6 bases at J, leaving 3 bases unmatched. Per the germline V gene, CDR1 is GTSNPN and CDR2 is SVGIG (reference sequence). The CDR3 loop spans 13 amino acids. The CDR3 region is CAWTGQGYEKLFF. DNA for the CDR3: TGTGCCTGGACGGGACAGGGTTATGAAAAACTGTTTTTT.

The chain is built from TRBV20-1 and TRBJ2-3; perhaps D is TRBD1 or TRBD2 (5 bases each). V was clipped by 3 bases and J by 2 bases, with 15 bases between them. Germline CDR1 and CDR2: DFQATT and SNEGSKA (reference sequence). The CDR3 spans 15 residues. The CDR3 region has the DNA TGCAGTGCTAGCGCAGCCGGGACCTCCACAGATACGCAGTATTTT. This gives the protein CSASAAGTSTDTQYF.

This clonotype occurred a few times. This rearrangement joins TRBV21-1 to TRBJ1-4; the table's D gene call, TRBD1, was not cross checked with the DNA. TRBV21-1 is a recognized pseudogene. CDR3 length equals 15 residues. Here the CDR3 reads CASSKPPVGGEKLFF. CDR3 bases: TGTGCCAGCAGCAAACCCCCCGTAGGTGGTGAAAAACTGTTTTTT.

A word on this clonotype: A read error is possible here, since a much larger clone lies one base away. This CDR3 is CASSLGGDTDAFF. The DNA of the CDR3 is TGTGCCAGCAGCTTAGGGGGGGACACTGATGCTTTCTTT. The chain has TRBV7-9 and TRBJ1-1; perhaps TRBD1 as D (6 bases). The germline gives CDR1 SEHNR, CDR2 FQNEAQ (reference sequence). CDR3 size: 13 residues.

This clonotype was counted many times. This chain's CDR3 is CASSNRDGQYF. The CDR3 nucleotides are TGTGCCAGCAGCAACCGGGACGGGCAGTACTTC. The chain couples TRBV11-2 to TRBJ2-7; D tentatively reads TRBD1 or TRBD2 (5 bases each). This CDR3 has 11 amino acids. V gave up 5 bases and J gave up 9 bases, with 11 bases separating them. CDR1 is SGHAT, CDR2 FQNNGV, per germline.

The V call is TRBV11-2, the J call TRBJ2-1; TRBD2 matches 7 bases. Germline V gene data show CDR1 as SGHAT and CDR2 as FQNNGV. With V trimmed by 1 base and J by 6 bases, 6 bases remained unmatched. This CDR3 has 15 residues. CDR3 DNA sequence: TGTGCCAGCAGCTTAGCCGGGGGGTCTTTCAATGAGCAGTTCTTC. Amino acid sequence: CASSLAGGSFNEQFF.

The rearrangement links TRBV28 to TRBJ2-7; 11 bases line up with TRBD1. V gave up 4 bases and J gave up 3 bases; unmatched junction bases: 5. The CDR3 is 15 residues long. Germline-derived CDR1 and CDR2 are MDHEN and SYDVKM. This CDR3 reads CASSSRDRGVYEQYF. CDR3 nucleotides: TGTGCCAGCAGTTCCCGGGACAGGGGGGTCTACGAGCAGTACTTC.

This clonotype was detected ten times or more. The gene calls are TRBV14 and TRBJ2-1, with TRBD1 matching over 8 bases. This CDR3 has 13 amino acids. In germline, CDR1 is SGHDN, CDR2 FVKESK. Trimming removed 1 base from V and 15 bases from J; junction bases left unmatched: 8. The CDR3 DNA reads as TGTGCCAGCAGCCAAGTTCAGGGGGCATTTAGGTTCTTC. Its protein is CASSQVQGAFRFF.

V is TRBV18 and J is TRBJ1-6; TRBD1 aligns across 8 bases. The V segment lost 3 bases and the J segment 6 bases; nucleotides outside the gene matches: 4. CDR3 length: 15 residues. Germline V gene lookup returns CDR1 KGHSH and CDR2 LQKENI. CDR3 sequence: CASSPNTGGNSPLHF. CDR3 coding DNA: TGTGCCAGCTCACCTAACACAGGGGGTAATTCACCCCTCCACTTT.

This clonotype turned up a few times. The conserved phenylalanine or tryptophan normally closing the CDR3 is absent here, so this likely arose from a read error. The chain links TRBV29-1 to TRBJ2-5, with 11 bases identical to TRBD1. The DNA matches TRBJ2-1 better at its end, which makes the J call doubtful. Germline loops: CDR1 SQVTM, CDR2 ANQGSEA. This CDR3 is 14 amino acids long. The CDR3 reads CSVERDRGYGEQFI. As DNA, the CDR3 is TGCAGCGTTGAACGGGACAGGGGGTATGGTGAGCAGTTCATC.

This clonotype came up a few times. J is TRBJ1-2 and V is TRBV4-3; maybe TRBD1 (6 bases). V lost 4 bases to trimming and J lost 5 bases, with 11 bases between them. The CDR3 has 13 residues. From germline, CDR1 is LGHNA and CDR2 YSLEER. In DNA, the CDR3 is TGCGCCAGCAGCCCGGGCAGGGGTTATGGCTACACCTTC. Residues: CASSPGRGYGYTF.